This T cell receptor beta chain was retrieved from a study of T cells in Graves' hyperthyroidism and ophthalmopathy. This clonotype was counted only a few times. Germline CDR1 MNHEY, CDR2 SVGAGI. Deletions cut 0 bases from V and 1 base from J, with 5 bases between. The CDR3 length is 14 residues. It was RNA transcripts that yielded the amplified TCR beta CDR3 regions. First-round RT-PCR targeting the TCR CDR3 was performed with the HTBI primer set. MiXCR, run by TCRdb on the multiplex PCR reads, gives a single entry per CDR3 protein. The data hold around 400,000 distinct CDR3 sequences, with 25% observed a single time.

The TCR sequence derives from a man aged 50-59 years with Graves' hyperthyroidism. Sequencing input: blood. The J gene is TRBJ2-3, the V gene TRBV6-5; D remains ambiguous. In DNA form, the CDR3 reads TGTGCCAGCAGTTACTCGCTGGGCACAGATACGCAGTATTTT. It specifies CASSYSLGTDTQYF.